The clone carrying this TCR beta chain was counted many times. Its antigen is not known. Individual cDNA molecules were tagged with unique molecular identifiers, the study reported. One entry per CDR3 protein, called by TCRdb with MiXCR from the 5' RACE reads. Seen here are 45,000 to 55,000 distinct CDR3 sequences, about 9.9% observed once, and the top ten hold about a tenth. Germline loops: CDR1 MNHEY, CDR2 SMNVEV (reference sequence). This CDR3 spans 13 amino acids. The V and J ends lost 1 base and 2 bases respectively, with 4 bases between them. The sample comes from a study of early T cells in non-severe SARS-CoV-2 infection. Findings and limits, study-wide: Matching against VDJdb likely underestimated virus-specific expansions, favoring anti-spike CD8.

The chain is built from TRBV27 and TRBJ2-3; the D is unclear. Sequenced sample: whole blood. This clonotype originated in an adult who was a healthcare worker with PCR-confirmed SARS-CoV-2 infection or an uninfected control (not recorded which). The CDR3 region is CASSLFATDTQYF. The CDR3 DNA follows: TGTGCCAGCAGTTTATTCGCCACAGATACGCAGTATTTT.